This is a list of T cell receptor beta chains from one sample in a study of monozygotic twins with inflammatory bowel disease. From its re-call of the 5' RACE reads, TCRdb lists each CDR3 protein once, without DNA. Recorded for this sample: fewer than 110,000 distinct CDR3 sequences. The sequenced sample consisted of blood. The receptors originated from a human donor with ulcerative colitis or Crohn's disease, or a healthy co-twin of an affected twin (not recorded which). Each CDR3 is given with its conserved first and last residue.

J | V | CDR3
TRBJ2-7 | TRBV19 | CASNPGQGGYEQYF
TRBJ2-3 | TRBV7-2 | CASSLEPGATDTQYF
TRBJ1-5 | TRBV12-3/TRBV12-4 | CASSRGTGANNQPQHF
TRBJ2-5 | TRBV29-1 | CSVEDLGGSGETQYF
TRBJ1-5 | TRBV20-1 | CSARANRGLGSNQPQHF
TRBJ1-5 | TRBV5-1 | CASSLDGSNQPQHF
TRBJ2-7 | TRBV6-1 | CASSGVGGDSYEQYF
TRBJ2-1 | TRBV11-2 | CASSLVVAGYNEQFF
TRBJ2-7 | TRBV20-1 | CSASLNPYEQYF
TRBJ1-6 | TRBV9 | CASSSIGAMNSPLHF
TRBJ2-7 | TRBV20-1 | CSASSLEVPSHEQYF
TRBJ2-7 | TRBV6-5 | CASSYMGTSGSRLLYEQYF
TRBJ2-3 | TRBV4-3 | CASKGLGTDTQYF
TRBJ2-3 | TRBV6-4 | CASSEPASSDTQYF
TRBJ2-7 | TRBV7-2 | CASSRDGTSGAYEQYF
TRBJ1-2 | TRBV11-2 | CASSFQGAVYGYTF
TRBJ2-3 | TRBV6-2/TRBV6-3 | CASLRTSGENTQYF